Below, 3 T cell receptor beta chains from the same sample are listed, as sequenced in a study of molecular identifiers for immune sequencing clone quantification. TCRdb fed the PCR reads into MiXCR, producing one record per CDR3 protein. The sample has about 97,000 distinct CDR3 sequences, about 24% seen once. The specimen was naive CD8+ T cells from blood, with Jurkat cell RNA spiked in. The subset denotes: FACS-sorted CD8+CD4-CCR7+CD45RA+ naive T cells. These receptor sequences come from a human donor in good health. Some libraries in this study had Jurkat cell RNA spiked in.

This clonotype has ten or more counts. This chain uses TRBV5-1 with TRBJ2-2; D unclear. The CDR3 is 15 residues long. V lost 0 bases and J lost 2, with 8 bases in between. Per germline, CDR1 SGHRS and CDR2 YFSETQ. This CDR3 reads CASSLVAANTGELFF. In DNA form, the CDR3 reads TGCGCCAGCAGCTTGGTCGCAGCCAACACCGGGGAGCTGTTTTTT. Using reference TRBV5-1 and TRBJ2-2 for the parts outside the CDR3, the full variable domain is KAGVTQTPRYLIKTRGQQVTLSCSPISGHRSVSWYQQTPGQGLQFLFEYFSETQRNKGNFPGRFSGRQFSNSRSEMNVSTLELGDSALYLCASSLVAANTGELFFGEGSRLTVL.

This clonotype came up once. As the CDR3 is not closed by the conserved phenylalanine or tryptophan, this likely results from a read error. This chain connects TRBV20-1 to TRBJ2-7; TRBD1 aligns across 7 bases. CDR3 length equals 14 residues. Trimming removed 2 bases from V and 2 bases from J; junction bases left unmatched: 6. Looked up from germline, CDR1 is DFQATT and CDR2 is SNEGSKA (reference sequence). The CDR3 DNA is TGCAGTGCTAGACAGGAAGGGACAGCCTACGAGCAGTACCTA. It codes for CSARQEGTAYEQYL.

The genes are TRBV27 and TRBJ2-7; 9 bases are shared with TRBD2. Germline CDR1 and CDR2: MNHEY and SMNVEV (reference sequence). The J segment lost 4 bases and the V segment lost 6 bases, leaving 10 bases of the junction unmatched. This CDR3 region has 15 residues. The CDR3 region is CASSTPTSGIYEQYF. CDR3 nucleotide sequence: TGTGCCAGCAGCACCCCGACTAGCGGAATTTACGAGCAGTACTTC.